This section outlines one T cell receptor (beta chain) sequence together with its context. Before being deemed recovered, Cohort 3 donors had two negative PCRs, clearance, or symptom resolution. The sample originates from a study of blood T cell repertoires in COVID-19. Study background: Researchers got acute and convalescent COVID-19 samples from the United States, Italy and Spain.

The V gene's germline CDR1 is MNHEY and CDR2 SMNVEV (reference sequence). The length of the CDR3 is 16 residues. Germline trimming cut 5 bases from V and 8 bases from J; bases unmatched to any gene: 10. Per the study methods: Amplification of reference gene primers provided the estimated nucleated cell counts. Data came from immunoSEQ multiplex PCR; TCRdb stores just in-frame clones and leaves some out. V and J calls and clone size are those listed in that table; D and trimming were worked out from the DNA. The table records 280,000 or so clones, roughly 88% of them present only once. The receptor was derived from a man younger than 40 who had recovered from COVID-19. The chain joins TRBV27 to TRBJ2-3; TRBD2 aligns across 13 bases. Material for sequencing was PBMCs or T cells enriched from blood (not recorded which). CDR3 loop: CASSPRTSGGFGTQYF. The DNA for the CDR3 is TGTGCCAGCAGTCCGAGGACTAGCGGGGGTTTTGGTACGCAGTATTTT.